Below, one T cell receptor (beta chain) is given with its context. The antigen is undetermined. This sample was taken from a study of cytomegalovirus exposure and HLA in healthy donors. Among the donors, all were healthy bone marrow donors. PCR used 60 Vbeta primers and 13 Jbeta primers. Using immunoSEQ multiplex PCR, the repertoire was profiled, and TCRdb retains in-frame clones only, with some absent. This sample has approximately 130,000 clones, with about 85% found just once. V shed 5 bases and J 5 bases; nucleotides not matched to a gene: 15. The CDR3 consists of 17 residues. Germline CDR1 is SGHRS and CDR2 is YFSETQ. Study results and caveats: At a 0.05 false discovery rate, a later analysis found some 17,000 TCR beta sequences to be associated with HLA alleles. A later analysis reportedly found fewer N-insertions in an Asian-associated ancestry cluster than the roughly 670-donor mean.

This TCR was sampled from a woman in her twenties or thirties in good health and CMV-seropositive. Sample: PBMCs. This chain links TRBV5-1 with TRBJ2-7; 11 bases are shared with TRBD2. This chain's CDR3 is CASRTSGRGRSSDEQYF. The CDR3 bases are TGCGCCAGCAGAACTAGCGGGAGAGGGCGTTCGAGTGACGAGCAGTACTTC.